Presented here are 22 T cell receptor beta chains from one specimen sequenced in a study of blood T cell repertoires in COVID-19. Some clones are missing from TCRdb's copy, which holds only in-frame ones; the method was immunoSEQ multiplex PCR. The sample lists about 130,000 clones, 84% occurring once. Specimen: peripheral blood. All receptors derive from a woman in her 30s who had recovered from COVID-19.

V usage is TRBV5-5 and J usage is TRBJ2-1; D is undetermined. With 4 bases removed from V and 3 bases from J, the gap between germline ends came to 8 bases. The CDR3 has 13 residues. Germline V gene data show CDR1 as SGHKS and CDR2 as YYEKEE (reference sequence). In nucleotides, the CDR3 is TGTGCCAGCAGCACCTCTAGCTACAATGAGCAGTTCTTC. This codes for CASSTSSYNEQFF. The entire variable domain, with the rest obtained from reference TRBV5-5 and TRBJ2-1, is as follows: DAGVTQSPTHLIKTRGQQVTLRCSPISGHKSVSWYQQVLGQGPQFIFQYYEKEERGRGNFPDRFSARQFPNYSSELNVNALLLGDSALYLCASSTSSYNEQFFGPGTRLTVL.

The chain carries TRBV5-8 and TRBJ2-3; 11 positions agree with TRBD1. In germline, CDR1 is SGHTS, CDR2 YDEGEE. The CDR3 covers 16 residues. V was pared by 6 bases and J by 3 bases, with 9 bases of the junction left unmatched. CDR3 amino acids: CASTTFGQGATDTQYF. The CDR3 DNA reads as TGTGCCAGCACGACTTTCGGACAGGGGGCAACAGATACGCAGTATTTT.

The chain uses TRBV19 and TRBJ1-2, with 7 bases lining up with TRBD1. CDR1 and CDR2 (germline): LNHDA, SQIVND (reference sequence). Germline trimming cut 4 bases from V and 6 bases from J; bases unmatched to any gene: 8. This CDR3 region has 14 residues. Written as DNA, the CDR3 is TGTGCCAGTAGTACCCCCGACAGGGACCATGGCTACACCTTC. Protein: CASSTPDRDHGYTF.

The rearrangement uses TRBV11-1 and TRBJ1-1; D not certain. CDR3 length equals 14 residues. V was cut by 1 base and J by 1 base, with 7 bases left in between. CDR1 and CDR2 (germline): SGHAT, FQDESV (reference sequence). The CDR3 DNA reads as TGTGCCAGCAGCTTAGTGAGTTCGAACACTGAAGCTTTCTTT. Translating gives CASSLVSSNTEAFF.

V is TRBV5-1 and J is TRBJ2-5; D possibly corresponds to TRBD1 (6 bases). Trimming cost V 2 bases and J 2 bases, with 10 bases left between them. The germline V gene has CDR1 SGHRS and CDR2 YFSETQ. CDR3 size: 14 residues. CDR3 sequence reads: CASSLTGSQETQYF. DNA of the CDR3: TGCGCCAGCAGCTTAACAGGGTCTCAAGAGACCCAGTACTTC.

This chain connects TRBV19 to TRBJ1-2; TRBD1 matches 11 bases. Germline CDR1 reads LNHDA; CDR2 reads SQIVND (reference sequence). CDR3 size: 15 residues. The ends lost 5 bases at V and 13 bases at J; junction bases unmatched: 15. The DNA for the CDR3 is TGTGCCAGTAGTCCCTGGACAGGGGGCGACGTCTTCCGCACCTTC. Translation: CASSPWTGGDVFRTF.

The chain recombines TRBV6-6 with TRBJ2-1; 8 nucleotides match TRBD2. V trimming: 5 bases; J trimming: 6 bases; junction bases outside the gene matches: 15. The CDR3 spans 17 residues. Looked up from germline, CDR1 is MNHNY and CDR2 is SVGAGI (reference sequence). The CDR3 loop is CASSRRLAPQGSNEQFF. The CDR3 DNA reads as TGTGCCAGCAGTCGCCGACTAGCGCCTCAGGGCAGCAATGAGCAGTTCTTC.

V and J are TRBV2 and TRBJ1-2, with D maybe TRBD1 (5 bases). In germline, CDR1 is SNHLY, CDR2 FYNNEI. V lost 7 bases and J lost 4, with 19 bases in between. This CDR3 region has 15 residues. Written as DNA, the CDR3 is TGTGCCAGCACCACAAGTGGCAGGAGGGGCTATGGCTACACCTTC. Encoded protein: CASTTSGRRGYGYTF. Supplemented by reference TRBV2 and TRBJ1-2, the full variable domain reads EPEVTQTPSHQVTQMGQEVILRCVPISNHLYFYWYRQILGQKVEFLVSFYNNEISEKSEIFDDQFSVERPDGSNFTLKIRSTKLEDSAMYFCASTTSGRRGYGYTFGSGTRLTVV.

The gene calls are TRBV5-1 and TRBJ2-2; TRBD1 matches 8 bases. This CDR3 comprises 15 residues. The ends lost 3 bases at V and 5 bases at J; junction bases unmatched: 6. Per germline, CDR1 SGHRS and CDR2 YFSETQ. The CDR3 DNA reads as TGCGCCAGCAGCTACGACAGGGGCAGGACCGGGGAGCTGTTTTTT. Translation: CASSYDRGRTGELFF.

The chain has TRBV7-2 and TRBJ2-3; 7 bases agree with TRBD1. The CDR3 spans 15 residues. The V and J ends lost 6 bases and 0 bases, in that order; junction bases with no gene match: 6. Germline V gene sequence: CDR1 SGHTA, CDR2 FQGNSA. DNA of the CDR3: TGTGCCAGCAGTTCCGGGACAGTGAGCACAGATACGCAGTATTTT. As protein: CASSSGTVSTDTQYF.

V gene TRBV19 combines with J gene TRBJ2-5; tentatively, D is TRBD1 (5 bases). V was pared by 5 bases and J by 7 bases, with 14 bases between. In germline, CDR1 is LNHDA, CDR2 SQIVND (reference sequence). CDR3 size: 13 residues. The CDR3 coding sequence is TGTGCCAGTAGTGTATGGGGCGGTGCGACCCAGTACTTC. Residues: CASSVWGGATQYF.

The chain carries TRBV13 and TRBJ2-2, with 9 nucleotides matching TRBD1. Trimming cost V 5 bases and J 6 bases; bases outside gene matches: 7. This CDR3 spans 15 amino acids. Germline V lookup: CDR1 PRHDT, CDR2 FYEKMQ (reference sequence). For the CDR3, the DNA is TGTGCCAGCAGCCAAAGGACAGGGGTACCCGGGGAGCTGTTTTTT. Amino acids: CASSQRTGVPGELFF.

The gene calls are TRBV11-2 and TRBJ1-3, with TRBD1 identical over 8 bases. Per the germline V gene, CDR1 is SGHAT and CDR2 is FQNNGV. The CDR3 is made up of 15 amino acids. V lost 5 bases, J lost 4 bases, and 7 bases stayed unmatched. In DNA form, the CDR3 reads TGTGCCAGCAGCCAATCCCGACAGGGGGGAAACACCATATATTTT. This gives the protein CASSQSRQGGNTIYF.

This clone was seen only a few times. This chain joins TRBV30 and TRBJ1-1, with 7 bases aligning to TRBD1. The CDR3 consists of 13 residues. Trimming at V came to 6 bases and at J to 2 bases, leaving 6 bases not matched to a gene. Germline V lookup: CDR1 GTSNPN, CDR2 SVGIG (reference sequence). The chain's CDR3 is CACPGTVNTEAFF. In DNA form, the CDR3 reads TGTGCCTGCCCCGGGACAGTTAACACTGAAGCTTTCTTT.

The chain recombines TRBV18 with TRBJ2-1; 7 positions match TRBD1. The CDR3 covers 15 residues. The V and J ends lost 3 bases and 5 bases, in that order; junction bases with no gene match: 7. CDR1 is KGHSH and CDR2 is LQKENI in the germline V gene. Here the CDR3 DNA reads TGTGCCAGCTCACCGGACAGGCAAGGGGACAATGAGCAGTTCTTC. Amino acid sequence: CASSPDRQGDNEQFF.

The CDR3 region has the DNA TGTGCCAGTAGCAGGGGTTTTAGCAATCAGCCCCAGCATTTT. This sequence encodes CASSRGFSNQPQHF. The V call is TRBV19, the J call TRBJ1-5; TRBD1 might be the D (6 bases). V lost 6 bases, J lost 0 bases, and 9 bases lay in between. This CDR3 has 14 amino acids. CDR1 LNHDA and CDR2 SQIVND come from the germline V gene (reference sequence).

This clone was observed a handful of times. This chain links TRBV7-2 with TRBJ1-4, with 7 bases identical to TRBD1. CDR3 length: 14 amino acids. The V gene's germline CDR1 is SGHTA and CDR2 FQGNSA. V trimming: 3 bases; J trimming: 8 bases; junction bases outside the gene matches: 6. The CDR3 nucleotides are TGTGCCAGCAGCTTTGGACAGGTGGGGGAAAAACTGTTTTTT. It is translated as CASSFGQVGEKLFF.

CDR3 DNA: TGTGCCAGTAGACTTCCAAAGGGGCATGGCTACACCTTC. It codes for CASRLPKGHGYTF. V and J are TRBV19 and TRBJ1-2; a weak D match, TRBD1 (5 bases). This CDR3 is built from 13 residues. CDR1 is LNHDA and CDR2 is SQIVND in the germline V gene (reference sequence). Trimming removed 6 bases from V and 6 bases from J, with 14 bases in between.

This chain connects TRBV19 to TRBJ2-2; D call uncertain. In germline, CDR1 is LNHDA, CDR2 SQIVND (reference sequence). V lost 3 bases and J lost 6, with 8 bases in between. The CDR3 loop spans 13 amino acids. CDR3 in DNA: TGTGCCAGTAGTATCAGCGCTCCCGGGGAGCTGTTTTTT. The encoded protein is CASSISAPGELFF.

The chain joins TRBV19 to TRBJ1-5; 9 bases are shared with TRBD1. J was trimmed by 6 bases and V by 4 bases; bases with no gene match: 7. Germline V gene sequence: CDR1 LNHDA, CDR2 SQIVND (reference sequence). This CDR3 is built from 15 residues. CDR3 DNA: TGTGCCAGTAGTACAACAGGGGGCTTTGGTCAGCCCCAGCATTTT. Residues: CASSTTGGFGQPQHF.

This clone was counted only a few times. This rearrangement joins TRBV27 to TRBJ1-6; perhaps TRBD1 as D (5 bases). Germline lookup yields CDR1 MNHEY and CDR2 SMNVEV (reference sequence). CDR3 length equals 15 residues. V was shortened by 4 bases and J by 13 bases, with 20 bases between the two germline ends. CDR3 DNA sequence: TGTGCCAGCAGTTCCCAGGGTACGATCGACGCCCCCCTCCACTTT. This codes for CASSSQGTIDAPLHF.

This clone was detected a few times. The rearrangement links TRBV5-1 to TRBJ1-1, with TRBD1 identical over 7 bases. The CDR3 sequence is 14 residues long. Germline-derived CDR1 and CDR2 are SGHRS and YFSETQ. The V segment lost 3 bases and the J segment 4 bases; nucleotides outside the gene matches: 6. The CDR3, as DNA: TGCGCCAGCAGCTCGGGACAGAAGTCCACTGAAGCTTTCTTT. It is translated as CASSSGQKSTEAFF. Full variable domain (missing parts from reference TRBV5-1 and TRBJ1-1): KAGVTQTPRYLIKTRGQQVTLSCSPISGHRSVSWYQQTPGQGLQFLFEYFSETQRNKGNFPGRFSGRQFSNSRSEMNVSTLELGDSALYLCASSSGQKSTEAFFGQGTRLTVV.